What follows are 30 T cell receptor beta chains derived from one specimen sequenced in a study of cytomegalovirus exposure and HLA in healthy donors. Primers: 60 Vbeta forward and 13 Jbeta reverse. The method was immunoSEQ multiplex PCR; TCRdb's version includes in-frame clones alone and lacks a portion of them. This table holds around 130,000 clones, more than 70% found once. The specimen was PBMCs. Receptor source: a human donor in good health.

The V gene is TRBV6-5, the J gene TRBJ1-2, with D possibly TRBD1 on 5 matching bases. With 4 bases removed from V and 10 bases from J, the gap between germline ends came to 10 bases. The CDR3 sequence is 11 residues long. Germline assignment: CDR1 MNHEY and CDR2 SVGAGI. The CDR3 loop is CASSLAGHYTF. The CDR3 DNA reads TGTGCCAGCAGTTTGGCAGGGCACTACACCTTC.

The V gene is TRBV9, the J gene TRBJ2-7; 11 bases fit TRBD2. The CDR3 is made up of 15 amino acids. From germline, CDR1 is SGDLS and CDR2 YYNGEE. J lost 2 bases, V lost 3 bases, and 4 bases had no gene match. CDR3: CASSDGLAGPYEQYF. The CDR3 nucleotides are TGTGCCAGCAGCGATGGACTAGCGGGTCCCTACGAGCAGTACTTC.

This clone was picked up one time. The V gene is TRBV6-1, the J gene TRBJ1-2, with D unresolved. CDR1 and CDR2 from the germline V gene are MNHNS and SASEGT. V dropped 0 bases and J dropped 0 bases, with 14 bases sitting between them. This CDR3 spans 17 amino acids. The CDR3 bases are TGTGCCAGCAGTGAAGCGCGGCGAGCAATTACTAACTATGGCTACACCTTC. This encodes CASSEARRAITNYGYTF.

This clone was recorded a few times. The J gene is TRBJ1-2, the V gene TRBV10-2, with no clear D. The CDR3 has 14 residues. The germline V gene encodes CDR1 WSHSY and CDR2 SAAADI. With 2 bases removed from V and 6 bases from J, the gap between germline ends came to 13 bases. The chain's CDR3 is CASSEPEGVDGYTF. CDR3 sequence (DNA): TGCGCCAGCAGTGAGCCGGAGGGTGTGGATGGCTACACCTTC.

The chain recombines TRBV27 with TRBJ1-2; maybe TRBD1 (5 bases). The length of the CDR3 is 12 residues. CDR1 MNHEY and CDR2 SMNVEV come from the germline V gene (reference sequence). The V gene lost 5 bases and the J gene lost 7 bases, with 11 bases spanning the gap. CDR3 amino acids: CASSARQGGYTF. CDR3 bases: TGTGCCAGCAGTGCCCGCCAGGGTGGCTACACCTTC.

The chain couples TRBV19 to TRBJ1-6; TRBD1 is a possible D gene (6 bases). This CDR3 region has 15 residues. Trimming removed 5 bases at V and 10 bases at J, with 18 bases between. Germline CDR1 and CDR2: LNHDA and SQIVND (reference sequence). The CDR3 spells CASSVGGGRGSPLHF. CDR3 sequence (DNA): TGTGCCAGTAGTGTCGGTGGGGGCAGGGGATCACCCCTCCACTTT.

The V gene is TRBV7-9, the J gene TRBJ2-5; TRBD2 is a possible D gene (6 bases). The V gene's germline CDR1 is SEHNR and CDR2 FQNEAQ (reference sequence). The V end was cut by 4 bases, the J end by 0 bases, with 9 bases between. This CDR3 comprises 14 residues. The CDR3 DNA is TGTGCCAGCAGCTCGGGACTCAACCAAGAGACCCAGTACTTC. Protein: CASSSGLNQETQYF.

This chain joins TRBV19 and TRBJ1-5; 7 bases match TRBD1. The CDR3 is 16 residues long. The junction had 7 bases not matched to a gene; V was cut back by 5 bases and J by 0 bases. In germline, CDR1 is LNHDA, CDR2 SQIVND (reference sequence). Here the CDR3 reads CASSFEGAPSNQPQHF. The CDR3 DNA reads TGTGCCAGTAGTTTCGAGGGGGCCCCTAGCAATCAGCCCCAGCATTTT.

V and J are TRBV5-1 and TRBJ2-7; D unclear. The CDR3 extends over 12 amino acids. Germline V gives CDR1 SGHRS, CDR2 YFSETQ. The V and J ends lost 4 bases and 7 bases respectively, with 12 bases between them. This CDR3 reads CASSLTKQEQYF. The CDR3 bases are TGCGCCAGCAGCCTAACAAAACAGGAGCAGTACTTC.

The J gene is TRBJ2-1, the V gene TRBV6-1, with D perhaps matching TRBD2 (5 bases). V lost 4 bases and J lost 7, with 17 bases in between. In germline, CDR1 is MNHNS, CDR2 SASEGT. The CDR3 contains 15 residues. CDR3 DNA sequence: TGTGCCAGCAGTGCTTCAAGGGTACTAGGTAATGAGCAGTTCTTC. Amino acids: CASSASRVLGNEQFF.

On this clone: The junction does not match germline at one end; this may be a read error. CDR3 DNA: TGTGCTAGCAGCTTGGGGTTCGGGGTATATGAGCAGTTCTTC. This codes for CASSLGFGVYEQFF. The chain joins TRBV7-7 to TRBJ2-1, with D maybe TRBD2 (5 bases). CDR3 length equals 14 residues. Germline V gene lookup returns CDR1 SSHAT and CDR2 FNYEAQ (reference sequence).

J is TRBJ2-7 and V is TRBV7-9, with D possibly matching TRBD2 (5 bases). Trimming cost V 7 bases and J 0 bases, with 10 bases left between them. Germline-derived CDR1 and CDR2 are SEHNR and FQNEAQ (reference sequence). The CDR3 is 13 amino acids. CDR3 sequence: CASTSGSSYEQYF. Here the CDR3 DNA reads TGTGCCAGCACAAGTGGGAGCTCCTACGAGCAGTACTTC.

The chain uses TRBV7-9 and TRBJ1-4; D is unclear. Germline V gene data show CDR1 as SEHNR and CDR2 as FQNEAQ (reference sequence). Between the trimmed V and J ends, which lost 3 bases and 12 bases, there was a span of 8 bases. The CDR3 consists of 11 residues. DNA for the CDR3: TGTGCCAGCAGCTTGGGAGAGGAACTGTTTTTT. Translating it yields CASSLGEELFF.

The chain couples TRBV2 to TRBJ1-5, with D perhaps TRBD1 (5 bases). The V gene's germline CDR1 is SNHLY and CDR2 FYNNEI. The CDR3 spans 14 residues. V was cut by 7 bases and J by 3 bases, with 13 bases left in between. In DNA, the CDR3 is TGTGCCAGCACAGACAGCGATTCCAATCAGCCCCAGCATTTT. It encodes CASTDSDSNQPQHF.

The chain carries TRBV7-3 and TRBJ1-1; D remains ambiguous. Trimming pared 5 bases from V and 3 bases from J, leaving 13 bases between. The CDR3 has 14 amino acids. Germline loops: CDR1 SGHTA, CDR2 FQGTGA. This chain's CDR3 is CASSAGGSDTEAFF. Written as DNA, the CDR3 is TGTGCCAGCAGCGCTGGTGGTTCGGACACTGAAGCTTTCTTT.

In DNA form, the CDR3 reads TGCAGTGCCCGGGGACAGGGGACCATATATTTT. Translation gives CSARGQGTIYF. The J gene is TRBJ1-3, the V gene TRBV20-1; 10 positions agree with TRBD1. Germline V CDR1 and CDR2: DFQATT, SNEGSKA (reference sequence). This CDR3 spans 11 amino acids. Trimming cost V 6 bases and J 10 bases; bases outside gene matches: 3.

V gene TRBV27 combines with J gene TRBJ2-7; TRBD1 matches at 9 bases. Germline V gene sequence: CDR1 MNHEY, CDR2 SMNVEV (reference sequence). This CDR3 contains 15 residues. V shed 1 base and J 3 bases; nucleotides not matched to a gene: 4. CDR3 amino acids: CASSLYGTGSYEQYF. CDR3 sequence (DNA): TGTGCCAGCAGTTTATACGGGACAGGGAGCTACGAGCAGTACTTC.

The chain recombines TRBV6-6 with TRBJ2-1; D is possibly TRBD2 (5 bases). The CDR3 covers 15 residues. The germline CDR1 and CDR2 sequences are MNHNY and SVGAGI (reference sequence). V was trimmed by 5 bases and J by 0 bases, leaving 11 bases between them. For the CDR3, the DNA is TGTGCCAGCAGTCCCTCGGGGAGCTCCTACAATGAGCAGTTCTTC. Residues: CASSPSGSSYNEQFF.

This chain joins TRBV27 and TRBJ2-5; TRBD2 matches at 8 bases. The CDR3 is 14 residues long. Germline values: CDR1 MNHEY, CDR2 SMNVEV (reference sequence). V shed 6 bases and J 13 bases; nucleotides not matched to a gene: 16. Written as DNA, the CDR3 is TGTGCCAGCAGCCCGGGACTAGGCTCCCTCTTTCTGTACTTC. It yields the protein CASSPGLGSLFLYF.

This clone appeared a single time. The chain links TRBV4-1 to TRBJ2-1; TRBD2 is a possible D gene (7 bases). Between the trimmed V and J ends, which lost 4 bases and 5 bases, there was a span of 15 bases. From germline, CDR1 is MGHRA and CDR2 YSYEKL. This CDR3 has 15 amino acids. This chain's CDR3 is CASSPIGGGHNEQFF. The DNA of the CDR3 is TGCGCCAGCAGCCCCATTGGGGGGGGGCACAATGAGCAGTTCTTC.

The chain couples TRBV27 to TRBJ1-1; 10 bases line up with TRBD1. With V trimmed by 3 bases and J by 5 bases, 3 bases remained unmatched. Germline CDR1 and CDR2: MNHEY and SMNVEV (reference sequence). The CDR3 runs to 14 residues. The CDR3 spells CASSFGTGVTEAFF. CDR3 DNA: TGTGCCAGCAGTTTTGGGACAGGGGTAACTGAAGCTTTCTTT.

J is TRBJ2-5 and V is TRBV25-1; possibly TRBD2 for D (5 bases). Trimming took 3 bases from V and 5 from J, leaving 16 bases between them. Germline CDR1 MGHDK, CDR2 SYGVNS. The CDR3 runs to 15 residues. Written as DNA, the CDR3 is TGTGCCAGCAGTGACCCGAGGGAAGGATCGGAGACCCAGTACTTC. The encoded protein is CASSDPREGSETQYF.

This chain uses TRBV5-1 with TRBJ2-7; 9 bases fit TRBD1. V trimming: 4 bases; J trimming: 1 base; junction bases outside the gene matches: 6. The CDR3 sequence is 15 residues long. Germline V CDR1 and CDR2: SGHRS, YFSETQ. In nucleotides, the CDR3 is TGCGCCAGCAGCGAACGACAGGGGGGTTCCTACGAGCAGTACTTC. Protein: CASSERQGGSYEQYF. Full variable domain (missing parts from reference TRBV5-1 and TRBJ2-7): KAGVTQTPRYLIKTRGQQVTLSCSPISGHRSVSWYQQTPGQGLQFLFEYFSETQRNKGNFPGRFSGRQFSNSRSEMNVSTLELGDSALYLCASSERQGGSYEQYFGPGTRLTVT.

V gene TRBV6-5 combines with J gene TRBJ2-5; possible D gene TRBD2, 6 bases. This CDR3 spans 15 amino acids. The ends were cut back, 6 bases at V and 6 bases at J, with 20 bases in the middle. Germline CDR1 is MNHEY and CDR2 is SVGAGI. The CDR3, as DNA: TGTGCCAGCAGCGACCGGCAAGGGGCGGGAAAGACCCAGTACTTC. This codes for CASSDRQGAGKTQYF.

This clone was counted a few times. The chain carries TRBV6-6 and TRBJ2-1; the match to TRBD1 covers 7 bases. Trimming at V came to 2 bases and at J to 6 bases, leaving 1 base not matched to a gene. The CDR3 contains 13 residues. Germline CDR1 is MNHNY and CDR2 is SVGAGI (reference sequence). CDR3 region: CASSYGTANEQFF. The CDR3 DNA reads as TGTGCCAGCAGTTACGGGACAGCCAATGAGCAGTTCTTC.

The chain is built from TRBV19 and TRBJ2-1; 9 nucleotides align to TRBD2. CDR1 is LNHDA, CDR2 SQIVND, per germline (reference sequence). Trimming took 5 bases from V and 8 from J; bases not matched to a gene: 7. This CDR3 region has 14 residues. The CDR3 nucleotides are TGTGCCAGTAGTGGCGGGGGGGCTATAGATGAGCAGTTCTTC. This translates into CASSGGGAIDEQFF.

The V gene is TRBV11-2, the J gene TRBJ2-2; TRBD2 aligns across 14 bases. CDR1 is SGHAT and CDR2 is FQNNGV in the germline V gene. Unmatched junction bases numbered 5, after V lost 5 bases and J lost 6 bases. This CDR3 is built from 16 residues. The CDR3 region has the DNA TGTGCCAGCAGCCTGACTAGCGGGGGGGCCGCCGGGGAGCTGTTTTTT. Protein sequence: CASSLTSGGAAGELFF. The complete variable domain, with remaining parts taken from reference TRBV11-2 and TRBJ2-2, reads EAGVAQSPRYKIIEKRQSVAFWCNPISGHATLYWYQQILGQGPKLLIQFQNNGVVDDSQLPKDRFSAERLKGVDSTLKIQPAKLEDSAVYLCASSLTSGGAAGELFFGEGSRLTVL.

V gene TRBV12-5 combines with J gene TRBJ2-2; 8 nucleotides align to TRBD1. The junction had 17 bases not matched to a gene; V was cut back by 4 bases and J by 1 base. The CDR3 runs to 20 residues. Germline lookup yields CDR1 LGHNT and CDR2 FRNRAP. CDR3 residues: CASGWRPGQELPLNTGELFF. The CDR3 bases are TGTGCTAGTGGTTGGAGACCGGGACAGGAGCTCCCGTTGAACACCGGGGAGCTGTTTTTT.

This chain links TRBV6-1 with TRBJ1-2, with D unclear. V lost 5 bases and J lost 7, with 14 bases in between. Germline CDR1 and CDR2: MNHNS and SASEGT. The CDR3 runs 13 residues. DNA of the CDR3: TGTGCCAGCAGTTATAGAGCTGCGGCTGGCTACACCTTC. It specifies CASSYRAAAGYTF.

The chain combines TRBV4-2 with TRBJ2-3, with 7 bases aligning to TRBD1. CDR1 and CDR2 (germline): LGHNA, YNFKEQ. The J segment lost 2 bases and the V segment lost 6 bases, leaving 8 bases of the junction unmatched. The length of the CDR3 is 15 residues. The CDR3 DNA follows: TGTGCCAGCAGTCTGGGACAGCTTATCACAGATACGCAGTATTTT. This translates into CASSLGQLITDTQYF.